This is a list of T cell receptor beta chains from one sample in a study of blood T cell repertoires in COVID-19. Clones were read by immunoSEQ multiplex PCR, and TCRdb kept only the in-frame ones, dropping some. The sample has roughly 150,000 clones, approximately 80% seen once. The sequenced sample was peripheral blood. These TCRs come from a man between 65 and 85 years old who had recovered from COVID-19. The CDR3 runs from the conserved cysteine through the conserved F or W. The D gene is left open where the match is weak. A clone size is listed for some rows: how often the clone was seen (once, few, many), or a class if it is expanded.

j_call d_call v_call clone_size cdr3_aa cdr3_nt
TRBJ2-3 NA TRBV4-1 NA CASRRAATDTQYF TGCGCCAGCAGGAGGGCCGCCACAGATACGCAGTATTTT
TRBJ2-7 TRBD2 TRBV9 NA CASSVGTSGHEQYF TGTGCCAGCAGCGTGGGGACTAGTGGGCACGAGCAGTACTTC
TRBJ2-3 TRBD1 TRBV18 NA CASSPLIQGTDTQYF TGTGCCAGCTCACCACTAATACAGGGGACAGATACGCAGTATTTT
TRBJ1-1 NA TRBV18 NA CASSPTGMNTEAFF TGTGCCAGCTCGCCAACAGGGATGAACACTGAAGCTTTCTTT
TRBJ2-3 NA TRBV7-2 NA CASSLDSGLTDTQYF TGTGCCAGCAGCTTAGACAGCGGGCTCACAGATACGCAGTATTTT
TRBJ1-1 TRBD1 TRBV12-3/TRBV12-4 few CASSLGQGAEAFF TGTGCCAGCAGTTTAGGACAGGGGGCTGAAGCTTTCTTT
TRBJ1-2 TRBD1 TRBV6-5 NA CASSYSRQGGYGYTF TGTGCCAGCAGTTACTCCAGACAGGGGGGCTATGGCTACACCTTC
TRBJ2-1 TRBD2 TRBV4-3 NA CASSQAGTSANEQFF TGCGCCAGCAGCCAAGCGGGGACTAGCGCCAATGAGCAGTTCTTC
TRBJ2-7 NA TRBV6-6 NA CASKAASYEQYF TGTGCCAGCAAGGCGGCTTCCTACGAGCAGTACTTC
TRBJ1-1 NA TRBV10-3 NA CAIRPDRTTEAFF TGTGCCATCAGGCCCGACAGGACCACTGAAGCTTTCTTT
TRBJ2-1 TRBD2 TRBV23-1 NA CAKSQEGLAGMMSYNEQFF TGCGCCAAAAGTCAAGAAGGGCTAGCGGGAATGATGTCCTACAATGAGCAGTTCTTC
TRBJ1-6 NA TRBV28 NA CASSLPQESSYNSPLHF TGTGCCAGCAGTTTACCACAGGAGAGCTCCTATAATTCACCCCTCCACTTT
TRBJ1-1 NA TRBV18 once CASSPPVGGVDTEAFF TGTGCCAGCTCACCACCGGTGGGAGGGGTGGACACTGAAGCTTTCTTT
TRBJ2-7 TRBD2 TRBV11-3 NA CASSLELKGLAGVPTYEQYF TGTGCCAGCAGCTTAGAGTTAAAGGGACTAGCGGGAGTGCCTACCTACGAGCAGTACTTC
TRBJ2-2 TRBD2 TRBV4-3 few CASSPQAGLVTGELFF TGCGCCAGCAGCCCTCAGGCGGGACTAGTCACCGGGGAGCTGTTTTTT
TRBJ2-1 NA TRBV2 NA CASSILYNEQFF TGTGCCAGCAGCATACTTTACAATGAGCAGTTCTTC
TRBJ2-1 NA TRBV5-1 NA CASSLISGNSYNEQFF TGCGCCAGCAGCTTGATTAGCGGAAACTCCTACAATGAGCAGTTCTTC
TRBJ2-2 NA TRBV3-1/TRBV3-2 NA CASSRRAAGTGELFF TGTGCCAGCAGCCGGCGGGCGGCGGGCACCGGGGAGCTGTTTTTT
TRBJ2-5 TRBD2 TRBV27 NA CASSSPTSGSRAQYF TGTGCCAGCAGTTCGCCGACTAGCGGGAGTAGGGCCCAGTACTTC
TRBJ2-5 NA TRBV19 NA CASSRYQDYRQETQYF TGTGCCAGTAGTCGCTATCAGGATTATCGACAAGAGACCCAGTACTTC